This is a list of T cell receptor beta chains from one sample in a study of PD-1 blockade in classical Hodgkin lymphoma. Repertoires were generated with immunoSEQ multiplex PCR, while TCRdb's copy carries only in-frame clones and drops some. This sample has approximately 25,000 clones, with around three quarters found just once. Sequencing used CD4+ T cells from blood, obtained at baseline. All receptors derive from a human donor with classical Hodgkin lymphoma. CDR3s include the opening cysteine and the closing phenylalanine or tryptophan. Fields, in order: CDR3 length, clone size, V gene, J gene, CDR3 protein. Only some rows state a clone size, as once, few, many or a class for expanded clones.

15	-	TRBV7-8	TRBJ2-7	CASSSRRGADLEQYF
16	-	TRBV10-3	TRBJ2-3	CAISDLTSGGTDTQYF
12	-	TRBV18	TRBJ1-1	CASSPTNTEAFF
18	-	TRBV4-3	TRBJ1-4	CASSQELFSLSTNEKLFF
19	-	TRBV7-6	TRBJ2-3	CASSRGGVAGNTGTDTQYF
14	-	TRBV6-5	TRBJ1-2	CASSYQQGYYGYTF
18	few	TRBV7-9	TRBJ1-4	CASSFSSRGRLKGEKLFF
15	-	TRBV7-2	TRBJ2-5	CASSLSGRGGETQYF
16	-	TRBV6-5	TRBJ1-2	CASSYVPTGGRGGYTF
13	once	TRBV6-6	TRBJ1-2	CASSTPTGNGYTF
15	-	TRBV5-1	TRBJ2-3	CASSLVRESTDTQYF
18	-	TRBV4-3	TRBJ2-3	CASSQEEPAGGGTDTQYF
13	few	TRBV2	TRBJ1-5	CASRATSNQPQHF
13	-	TRBV6-5	TRBJ2-7	CASSYGTGYEQYF
12	-	TRBV6-1	TRBJ1-3	CASSRTRNTIYF
13	-	TRBV6-7	TRBJ1-1	CASSGQGDTEAFF
15	-	TRBV10-2	TRBJ2-2	CASRGLAGGPGELFF
11	-	TRBV20-1	TRBJ2-1	CTVQGDNEQFF
14	-	TRBV27	TRBJ1-1	CASSRSGDGTEAFF
15	-	TRBV9	TRBJ1-2	CASSPRTGEGTGYTF
15	-	TRBV27	TRBJ2-7	CASSYQRATVYEQYF
17	-	TRBV11-2	TRBJ2-6	CASSLWHLSSGANVLTF
15	few	TRBV29-1	TRBJ1-4	CSVEAGQPFNEKLFF
15	-	TRBV7-2	TRBJ2-7	CASSLVPGQSREQYF
14	-	TRBV27	TRBJ2-1	CASPHGTNYNEQFF
15	once	TRBV9	TRBJ1-4	CASSPRDAYNEKLFF
13	-	TRBV5-4	TRBJ1-1	CASSLGSGQLAFF
14	-	TRBV28	TRBJ1-3	CASSLGTLGNTIYF
18	-	TRBV19	TRBJ1-1	CASSTLRTGGGMNTEAFF
13	-	TRBV18	TRBJ1-1	CASSLQGDTEAFF
15	-	TRBV4-3	TRBJ1-5	CASSWTADSNQPQHF
16	-	TRBV18	TRBJ2-2	CASSLSFQPNTGELFF
16	-	TRBV4-1	TRBJ2-2	CASSLQDGANTGELFF
16	few	TRBV18	TRBJ1-6	CASSPRPGENNSPLHF
14	-	TRBV5-5	TRBJ1-1	CASSLEWGFAEAFF
14	-	TRBV19	TRBJ1-1	CASSIGVGYTEAFF
13	-	TRBV2	TRBJ2-7	CASRDGTGYEQYF
14	-	TRBV28	TRBJ2-5	CASSFGGGQETQYF
14	-	TRBV30	TRBJ1-4	CAWRRGGDGEKLFF
15	-	TRBV6-6	TRBJ2-7	CASTTPWQGRHEQYF
10	-	TRBV10-3	TRBJ2-2	CAIGAGELFF
12	-	TRBV9	TRBJ2-3	CASSVRYDTQYF
15	-	TRBV11-1	TRBJ2-3	CASSSQGALTDTQYF
15	-	TRBV11-3	TRBJ2-5	CASSASGGNEETQYF
16	-	TRBV5-1	TRBJ2-1	CASSPLTSGEGTQQFF
14	once	TRBV4-3	TRBJ1-2	CASSQGVRGDGYTF
15	-	TRBV6-1	TRBJ1-6	CASSVIRGGNSPLHF
13	-	TRBV7-2	TRBJ1-2	CASSPGEGAFCTF
16	few	TRBV5-8	TRBJ1-3	CASSLTGEMSGNTIYF
15	-	TRBV7-7	TRBJ2-3	CASSPGQGNTDTQYF
17	-	TRBV14	TRBJ2-7	CASSQVVRASGAYEQYF
15	-	TRBV2	TRBJ2-5	CASSEGLAGAETQYF
13	-	TRBV30	TRBJ2-7	CAWSEGSLNEQYF